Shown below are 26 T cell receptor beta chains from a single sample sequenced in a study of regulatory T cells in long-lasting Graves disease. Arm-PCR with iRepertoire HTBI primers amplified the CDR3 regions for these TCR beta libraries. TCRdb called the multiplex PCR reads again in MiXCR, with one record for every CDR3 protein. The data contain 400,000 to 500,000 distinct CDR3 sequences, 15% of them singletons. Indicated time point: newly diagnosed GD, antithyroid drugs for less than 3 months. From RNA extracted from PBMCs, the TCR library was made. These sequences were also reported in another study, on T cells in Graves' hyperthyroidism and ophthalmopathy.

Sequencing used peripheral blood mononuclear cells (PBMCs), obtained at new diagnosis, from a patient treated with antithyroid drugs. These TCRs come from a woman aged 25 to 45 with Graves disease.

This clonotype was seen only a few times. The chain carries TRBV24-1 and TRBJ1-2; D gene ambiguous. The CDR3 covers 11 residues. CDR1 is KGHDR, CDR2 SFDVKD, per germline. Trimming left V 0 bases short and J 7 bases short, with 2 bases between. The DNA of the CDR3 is TGTGCCACCAGTGATTTGCGTGGCTACACCTTC. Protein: CATSDLRGYTF.

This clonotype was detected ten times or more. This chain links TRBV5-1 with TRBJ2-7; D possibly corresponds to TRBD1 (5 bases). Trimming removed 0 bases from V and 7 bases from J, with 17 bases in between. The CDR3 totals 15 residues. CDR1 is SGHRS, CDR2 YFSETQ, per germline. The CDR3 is CASSLEKGIPGEQYF. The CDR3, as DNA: TGCGCCAGCAGCTTGGAAAAGGGGATCCCCGGGGAGCAGTACTTC. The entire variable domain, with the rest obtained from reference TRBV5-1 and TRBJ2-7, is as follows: KAGVTQTPRYLIKTRGQQVTLSCSPISGHRSVSWYQQTPGQGLQFLFEYFSETQRNKGNFPGRFSGRQFSNSRSEMNVSTLELGDSALYLCASSLEKGIPGEQYFGPGTRLTVT.

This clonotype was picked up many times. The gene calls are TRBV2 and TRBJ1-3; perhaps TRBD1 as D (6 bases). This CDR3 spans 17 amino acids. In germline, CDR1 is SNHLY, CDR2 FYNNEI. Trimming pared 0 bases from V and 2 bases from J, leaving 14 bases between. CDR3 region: CASSEAQGLVAGNTIYF. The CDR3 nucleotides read TGTGCCAGCAGTGAAGCGCAGGGGTTAGTTGCTGGAAACACCATATATTTT. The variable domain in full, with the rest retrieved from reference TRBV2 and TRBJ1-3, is EPEVTQTPSHQVTQMGQEVILRCVPISNHLYFYWYRQILGQKVEFLVSFYNNEISEKSEIFDDQFSVERPDGSNFTLKIRSTKLEDSAMYFCASSEAQGLVAGNTIYFGEGSWLTVV.

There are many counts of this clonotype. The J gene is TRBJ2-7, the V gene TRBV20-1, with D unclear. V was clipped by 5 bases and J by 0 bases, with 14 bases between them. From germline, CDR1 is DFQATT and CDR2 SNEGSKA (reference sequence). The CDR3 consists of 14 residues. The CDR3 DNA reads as TGCAGTGCTCCCACGCTATCTGACTCCTACGAGCAGTACTTC. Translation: CSAPTLSDSYEQYF.

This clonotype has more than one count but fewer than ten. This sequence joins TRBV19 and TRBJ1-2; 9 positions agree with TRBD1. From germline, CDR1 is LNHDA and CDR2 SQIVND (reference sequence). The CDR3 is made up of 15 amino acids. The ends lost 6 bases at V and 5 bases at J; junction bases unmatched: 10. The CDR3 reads CASRATGGGGYGYTF. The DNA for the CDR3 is TGTGCCAGTAGGGCCACAGGGGGCGGTGGTTATGGCTACACCTTC. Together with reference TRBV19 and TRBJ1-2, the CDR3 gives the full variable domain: DGGITQSPKYLFRKEGQNVTLSCEQNLNHDAMYWYRQDPGQGLRLIYYSQIVNDFQKGDIAEGYSVSREKKESFPLTVTSAQKNPTAFYLCASRATGGGGYGYTFGSGTRLTVV.

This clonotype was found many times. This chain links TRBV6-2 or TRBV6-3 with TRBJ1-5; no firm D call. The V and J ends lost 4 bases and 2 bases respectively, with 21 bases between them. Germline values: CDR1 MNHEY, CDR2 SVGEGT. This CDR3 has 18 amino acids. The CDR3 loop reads CASSFGHSRAVGNQPQHF. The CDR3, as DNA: TGTGCCAGCAGTTTCGGCCATTCCCGTGCTGTTGGCAATCAGCCCCAGCATTTT.

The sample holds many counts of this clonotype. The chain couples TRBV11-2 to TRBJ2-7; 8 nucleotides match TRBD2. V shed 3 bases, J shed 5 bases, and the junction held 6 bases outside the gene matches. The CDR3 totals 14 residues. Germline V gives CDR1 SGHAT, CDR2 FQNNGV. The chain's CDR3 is CASSFGTSYNEQYF. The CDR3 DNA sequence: TGTGCCAGCAGCTTCGGGACTAGTTACAACGAGCAGTACTTC.

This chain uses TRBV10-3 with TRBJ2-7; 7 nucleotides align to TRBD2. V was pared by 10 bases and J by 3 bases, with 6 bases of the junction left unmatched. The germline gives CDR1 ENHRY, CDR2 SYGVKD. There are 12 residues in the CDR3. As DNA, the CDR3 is TGTGCCACCACTAGCGTCGACTACGAGCAGTACTTC. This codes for CATTSVDYEQYF.

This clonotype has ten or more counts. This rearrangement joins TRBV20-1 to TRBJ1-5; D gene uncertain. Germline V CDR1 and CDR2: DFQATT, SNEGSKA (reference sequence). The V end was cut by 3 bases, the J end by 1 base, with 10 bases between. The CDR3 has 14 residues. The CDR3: CSARRSGSNQPQHF. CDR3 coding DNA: TGCAGTGCTAGGAGGTCGGGCAGCAATCAGCCCCAGCATTTT.

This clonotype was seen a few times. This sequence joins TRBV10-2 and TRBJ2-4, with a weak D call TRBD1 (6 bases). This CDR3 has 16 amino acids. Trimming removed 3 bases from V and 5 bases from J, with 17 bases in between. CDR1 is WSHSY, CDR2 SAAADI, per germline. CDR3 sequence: CASSDINRDKENIQYF. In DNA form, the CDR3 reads TGCGCCAGCAGTGACATAAACCGGGACAAAGAAAACATTCAGTACTTC.

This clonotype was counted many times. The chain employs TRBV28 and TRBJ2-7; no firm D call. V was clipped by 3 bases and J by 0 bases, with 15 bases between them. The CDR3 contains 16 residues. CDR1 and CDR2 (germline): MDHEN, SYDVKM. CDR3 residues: CASSLFPVTYSYEQYF. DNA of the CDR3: TGTGCCAGCAGTTTGTTTCCTGTAACGTACTCCTACGAGCAGTACTTC.

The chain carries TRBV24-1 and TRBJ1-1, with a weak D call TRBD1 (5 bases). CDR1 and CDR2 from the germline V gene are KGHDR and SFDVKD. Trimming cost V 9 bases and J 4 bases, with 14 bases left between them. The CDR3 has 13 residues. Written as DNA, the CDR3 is TGTGCCACCTCCTCCACGGGGGGCACTGAAGCTTTCTTT. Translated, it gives CATSSTGGTEAFF.

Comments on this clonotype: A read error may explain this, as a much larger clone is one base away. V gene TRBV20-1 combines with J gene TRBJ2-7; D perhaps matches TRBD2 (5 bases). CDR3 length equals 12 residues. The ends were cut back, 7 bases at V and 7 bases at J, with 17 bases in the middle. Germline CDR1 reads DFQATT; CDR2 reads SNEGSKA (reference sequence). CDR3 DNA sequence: TGCAGTGTGTTCGGAGACTACAATGAGCAGTACTTC. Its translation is CSVFGDYNEQYF.

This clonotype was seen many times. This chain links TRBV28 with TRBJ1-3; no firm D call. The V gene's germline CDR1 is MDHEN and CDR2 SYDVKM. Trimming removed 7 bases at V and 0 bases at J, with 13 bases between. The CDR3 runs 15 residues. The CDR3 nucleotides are TGTGCCAGCATCTCCGGGAGACTCTCTGGAAACACCATATATTTT. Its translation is CASISGRLSGNTIYF.

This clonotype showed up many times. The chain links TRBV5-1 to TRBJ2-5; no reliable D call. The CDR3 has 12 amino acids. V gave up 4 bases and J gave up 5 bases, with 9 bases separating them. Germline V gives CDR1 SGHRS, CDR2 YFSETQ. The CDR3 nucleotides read TGCGCCAGCAGCGTGGACGGGGAGACCCAGTACTTC. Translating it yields CASSVDGETQYF.

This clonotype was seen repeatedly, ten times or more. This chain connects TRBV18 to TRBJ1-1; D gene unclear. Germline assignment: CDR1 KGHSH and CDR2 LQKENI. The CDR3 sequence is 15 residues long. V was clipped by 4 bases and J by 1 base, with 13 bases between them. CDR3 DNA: TGTGCCAGCTCACAACCGGTGGAGGGGAACACTGAAGCTTTCTTT. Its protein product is CASSQPVEGNTEAFF. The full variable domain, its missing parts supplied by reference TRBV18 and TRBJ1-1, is NAGVMQNPRHLVRRRGQEARLRCSPMKGHSHVYWYRQLPEEGLKFMVYLQKENIIDESGMPKERFSAEFPKEGPSILRIQQVVRGDSAAYFCASSQPVEGNTEAFFGQGTRLTVV.

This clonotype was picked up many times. CDR3 DNA sequence: TGTGCCACCAGCAGAGACAGGGGGCCCTACGAGCAGTACTTC. Protein product: CATSRDRGPYEQYF. The chain carries TRBV15 and TRBJ2-7; 8 bases fit TRBD1. This CDR3 has 14 residues. The V segment lost 0 bases and the J segment 2 bases; nucleotides outside the gene matches: 0. The germline CDR1 and CDR2 sequences are LNHNV and YYDKDF (reference sequence). The full variable domain, with the rest looked up from reference TRBV15 and TRBJ2-7, is DAMVIQNPRYQVTQFGKPVTLSCSQTLNHNVMYWYQQKSSQAPKLLFHYYDKDFNNEADTPDNFQSRRPNTSFCFLDIRSPGLGDTAMYLCATSRDRGPYEQYFGPGTRLTVT.

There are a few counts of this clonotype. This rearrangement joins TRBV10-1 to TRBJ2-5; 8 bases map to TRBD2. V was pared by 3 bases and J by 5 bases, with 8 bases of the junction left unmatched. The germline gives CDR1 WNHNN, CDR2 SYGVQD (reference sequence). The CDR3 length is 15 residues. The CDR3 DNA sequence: TGCGCCAGCAGTGATTGGGTTAGCGGGATGGAGACCCAGTACTTC. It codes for CASSDWVSGMETQYF.

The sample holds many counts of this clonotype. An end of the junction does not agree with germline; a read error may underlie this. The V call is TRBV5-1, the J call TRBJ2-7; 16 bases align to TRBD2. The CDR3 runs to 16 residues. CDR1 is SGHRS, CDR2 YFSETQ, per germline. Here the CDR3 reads CASSVGLAGGSYEQYF. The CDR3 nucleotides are TGTGCCAGCAGCGTGGGACTAGCGGGAGGGTCCTACGAGCAGTACTTC.

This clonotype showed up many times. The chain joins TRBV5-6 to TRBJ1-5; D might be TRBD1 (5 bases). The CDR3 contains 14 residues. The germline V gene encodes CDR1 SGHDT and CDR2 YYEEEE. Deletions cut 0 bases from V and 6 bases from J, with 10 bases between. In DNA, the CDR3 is TGTGCCAGCAGCTTGGCAGGGACGGGTCAGCCCCAGCATTTT. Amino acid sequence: CASSLAGTGQPQHF. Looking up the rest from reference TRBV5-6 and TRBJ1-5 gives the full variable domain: DAGVTQSPTHLIKTRGQQVTLRCSPKSGHDTVSWYQQALGQGPQFIFQYYEEEERQRGNFPDRFSGHQFPNYSSELNVNALLLGDSALYLCASSLAGTGQPQHFGDGTRLSIL.

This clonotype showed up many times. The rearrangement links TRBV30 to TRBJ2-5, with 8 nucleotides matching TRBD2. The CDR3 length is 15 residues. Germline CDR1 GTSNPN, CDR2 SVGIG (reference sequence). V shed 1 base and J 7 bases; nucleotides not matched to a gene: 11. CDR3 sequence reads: CAWSAMLAGMGTQYF. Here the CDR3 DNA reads TGTGCCTGGAGTGCGATGTTAGCGGGGATGGGGACCCAGTACTTC.

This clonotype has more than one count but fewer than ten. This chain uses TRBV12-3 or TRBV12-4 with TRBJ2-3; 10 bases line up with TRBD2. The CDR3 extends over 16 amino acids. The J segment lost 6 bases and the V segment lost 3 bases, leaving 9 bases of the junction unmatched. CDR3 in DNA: TGTGCCAGCAGTTTGTTGGCTAGCGGGAGTCGGGATACGCAGTATTTT. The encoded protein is CASSLLASGSRDTQYF.

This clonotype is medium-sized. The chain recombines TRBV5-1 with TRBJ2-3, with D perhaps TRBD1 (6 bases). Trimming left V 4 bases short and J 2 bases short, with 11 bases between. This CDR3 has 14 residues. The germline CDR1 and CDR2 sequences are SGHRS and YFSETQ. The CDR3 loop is CASSVQGTTDTQYF. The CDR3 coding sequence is TGCGCCAGCAGCGTTCAGGGGACCACAGATACGCAGTATTTT.

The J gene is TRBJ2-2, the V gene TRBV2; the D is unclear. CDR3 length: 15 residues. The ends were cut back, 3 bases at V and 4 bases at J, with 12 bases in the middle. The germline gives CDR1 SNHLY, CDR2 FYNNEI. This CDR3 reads CASSEWATVTGELFF. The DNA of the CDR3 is TGTGCCAGCAGTGAGTGGGCGACGGTCACCGGGGAGCTGTTTTTT.

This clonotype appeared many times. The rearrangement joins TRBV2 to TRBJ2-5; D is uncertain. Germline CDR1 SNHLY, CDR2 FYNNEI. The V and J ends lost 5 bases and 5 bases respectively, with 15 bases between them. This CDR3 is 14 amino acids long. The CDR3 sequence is CASSPTPQSETQYF. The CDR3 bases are TGTGCCAGCAGTCCCACCCCGCAGTCCGAGACCCAGTACTTC.

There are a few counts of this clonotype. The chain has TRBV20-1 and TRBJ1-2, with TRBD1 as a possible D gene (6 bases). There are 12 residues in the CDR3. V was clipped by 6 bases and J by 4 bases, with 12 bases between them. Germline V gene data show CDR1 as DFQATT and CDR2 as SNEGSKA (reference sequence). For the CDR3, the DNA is TGCAGTGCAAAGGGGGGTATCTATGGCTACACCTTC. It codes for CSAKGGIYGYTF.